The T cell receptor beta chain described here comes from a study of cytomegalovirus exposure and HLA in healthy donors. Background on the study: Early released data had tens of millions of unique TCRs, all coming from HLA-typed donors. Study-wide findings and caveats: In a later analysis, at a false discovery rate of 0.05, 16,951 TCR beta sequences matched HLA alleles.

CDR1 is SGHNT, CDR2 YYREEE, per germline (reference sequence). CDR3 size: 14 residues. V lost 4 bases and J lost 9; bases outside the gene matches: 6. The PCR used 60 Vbeta and 13 Jbeta primers. Repertoires were generated with immunoSEQ multiplex PCR, while TCRdb's copy carries only in-frame clones and drops some. The repertoire has some 160,000 clones, roughly 67% of them found once; the top ten carry 5% to 5.5%. With respect to this clone: The antigen is not known.

The chain carries TRBV5-4 and TRBJ2-4; 11 bases map to TRBD1. The receptor comes from a woman aged 18-29 years in good health and CMV-seropositive. Sequencing input: PBMCs. The DNA for the CDR3 is TGTGCCAGCAGCCCCGGGACAGGGGGGACCATTCAGTACTTC. Its protein product is CASSPGTGGTIQYF.